Following are 30 T cell receptor beta chains from one sample sequenced in a study of T-cell reconstitution after alpha-beta-depleted transplantation in children. Unique molecular identifiers were used in preparing the TCRbeta library. Each CDR3 protein gets one entry after TCRdb re-called the PCR reads with MiXCR. The table includes 98,000 or so distinct CDR3 sequences, 6.4% detected once. Source: PBMCs, mostly from graft donor cells, taken 360 days after TCRalphabeta/CD19-depleted stem cell transplant. These TCRs come from a male patient between 2 and 10 years old who had a stem cell transplant for acute lymphoblastic leukemia, so the T cells may come from the graft donor.

This clonotype was picked up a small number of times. The genes are TRBV2 and TRBJ1-2; D unresolved. The V gene lost 8 bases and the J gene lost 5 bases, with 9 bases spanning the gap. CDR1 is SNHLY, CDR2 FYNNEI, per germline. This CDR3 spans 11 amino acids. CDR3 nucleotides: TGTGCCAGCCGCCATAGGTATGGCTACACCTTC. Its translation: CASRHRYGYTF.

This clonotype was seen repeatedly, ten times or more. The chain employs TRBV2 and TRBJ2-5, with D possibly matching TRBD2 (5 bases). Trimming took 7 bases from V and 0 from J, leaving 6 bases between them. Per the germline V gene, CDR1 is SNHLY and CDR2 is FYNNEI. The CDR3 contains 12 residues. CDR3 region: CASTSNQETQYF. CDR3 coding DNA: TGTGCCAGCACTAGCAACCAAGAGACCCAGTACTTC.

This clonotype was counted at least ten times. J is TRBJ1-2 and V is TRBV29-1, with a tentative D call TRBD1 (6 bases). V dropped 5 bases and J dropped 2 bases, with 12 bases sitting between them. Germline V gene lookup returns CDR1 SQVTM and CDR2 ANQGSEA. The CDR3 sequence is 13 residues long. The CDR3 DNA is TGCAGCGTTCGCGTTACAGGGAACTATGGCTACACCTTC. This codes for CSVRVTGNYGYTF.

This clonotype has ten or more counts. The gene calls are TRBV5-1 and TRBJ2-1, with 8 bases that match TRBD2. Germline CDR1 SGHRS, CDR2 YFSETQ. J lost 0 bases, V lost 4 bases, and 9 bases had no gene match. CDR3 length: 17 residues. The CDR3: CASSPGERGSSYNEQFF. CDR3 nucleotides: TGCGCCAGCAGCCCGGGCGAGCGGGGGAGCTCCTACAATGAGCAGTTCTTC.

This clonotype was detected a few times. The gene calls are TRBV20-1 and TRBJ1-1; tentative D call: TRBD1 (6 bases). Per the germline V gene, CDR1 is DFQATT and CDR2 is SNEGSKA (reference sequence). The CDR3 runs 13 residues. The V end lost 0 bases, the J end lost 3 bases, and 8 bases lay between the germline ends. The CDR3: CSAREGAHTEAFF. The DNA for the CDR3 is TGCAGTGCTAGAGAGGGGGCCCACACTGAAGCTTTCTTT.

Concerning this clonotype itself: This sequence may be a read error, since a much larger clone differs from it by one base. The chain joins TRBV9 to TRBJ2-1, with D unclear. Germline loops: CDR1 SGDLS, CDR2 YYNGEE. This CDR3 comprises 10 residues. The CDR3 nucleotides are TGTACCAGCGCTGGGGTTGAGCAGTTCTTC. It yields the protein CTSAGVEQFF.

The genes are TRBV25-1 and TRBJ2-1; D is possibly TRBD2 (6 bases). The V gene lost 10 bases and the J gene lost 4 bases, with 11 bases spanning the gap. The CDR3 consists of 12 residues. CDR1 is MGHDK and CDR2 is SYGVNS in the germline V gene. The CDR3 nucleotides read TGTGCCACTAGTAGCGGTTACAATGAGCAGTTCTTC. This codes for CATSSGYNEQFF. The complete variable domain, with remaining parts taken from reference TRBV25-1 and TRBJ2-1, reads EADIYQTPRYLVIGTGKKITLECSQTMGHDKMYWYQQDPGMELHLIHYSYGVNSTEKGDLSSESTVSRIRTEHFPLTLESARPSHTSQYLCATSSGYNEQFFGPGTRLTVL.

The table lists this clonotype with many counts. This chain joins TRBV12-3 or TRBV12-4 and TRBJ1-3; D is uncertain. This CDR3 is built from 15 residues. Deletions cut 8 bases from V and 0 bases from J, with 14 bases between. The CDR3: CASGFPWISGNTIYF. In DNA, the CDR3 is TGTGCCAGCGGATTTCCATGGATCTCTGGAAACACCATATATTTT.

This clonotype was recorded at least ten times. J is TRBJ2-7 and V is TRBV29-1, with 10 positions matching TRBD2. Trimming took 5 bases from V and 3 from J; bases not matched to a gene: 4. This CDR3 has 13 amino acids. Germline V gene lookup returns CDR1 SQVTM and CDR2 ANQGSEA. The CDR3 DNA follows: TGCAGCGTTCTAGCGGGAGTGGTCTACGAGCAGTACTTC. Amino acids: CSVLAGVVYEQYF.

This chain connects TRBV4-1 to TRBJ2-6, with D unresolved. Germline values: CDR1 MGHRA, CDR2 YSYEKL. With 2 bases removed from V and 0 bases from J, the gap between germline ends came to 20 bases. The CDR3 is 20 residues long. CDR3 in DNA: TGCGCCAGCAGCCAACACCCGCCGGGCTCCTCTTTCTCTGGGGCCAACGTCCTGACTTTC. Translation gives CASSQHPPGSSFSGANVLTF.

This clonotype showed up many times. The J gene is TRBJ2-3, the V gene TRBV11-2, with a tentative D call TRBD2 (7 bases). Trimming stripped 1 base from V and 5 bases from J, with 19 bases between. This CDR3 has 17 residues. In germline, CDR1 is SGHAT, CDR2 FQNNGV. The CDR3 is CASSLVSASGGGDTQYF. CDR3 coding DNA: TGTGCCAGCAGCTTAGTGTCCGCTAGCGGAGGGGGAGATACGCAGTATTTT.

This clonotype came up many times. J is TRBJ2-5 and V is TRBV5-6, with D hard to call. Germline CDR1 SGHDT, CDR2 YYEEEE. CDR3 size: 14 residues. V lost 5 bases, J lost 1 base, and 12 bases lay in between. Written as DNA, the CDR3 is TGTGCCAGCAGTTGGCTAAACGCCCAAGAGACCCAGTACTTC. This codes for CASSWLNAQETQYF.

This clonotype has more than one count but fewer than ten. CDR3 coding DNA: TGTGCCAGCAGTTTACTCCCGACAGGGCTAAATGAGCAGTTCTTC. Its translation: CASSLLPTGLNEQFF. V and J are TRBV28 and TRBJ2-1, with 7 bases identical to TRBD1. The CDR3 has 15 amino acids. Looked up from germline, CDR1 is MDHEN and CDR2 is SYDVKM. V was pared by 2 bases and J by 7 bases, with 8 bases of the junction left unmatched.

This clonotype was seen a handful of times. The chain combines TRBV6-5 with TRBJ1-5; D gene unclear. Germline V gives CDR1 MNHEY, CDR2 SVGAGI. V gave up 3 bases and J gave up 0 bases, with 6 bases separating them. The CDR3 consists of 14 residues. The CDR3 protein is CASSYAYSNQPQHF. In DNA form, the CDR3 reads TGTGCCAGCAGTTATGCGTATAGCAATCAGCCCCAGCATTTT.

This clonotype was counted ten times or more. The V gene is TRBV7-9, the J gene TRBJ2-7, with 8 bases matching TRBD1. The CDR3 is 13 residues long. The germline CDR1 and CDR2 sequences are SEHNR and FQNEAQ (reference sequence). V trimming: 5 bases; J trimming: 5 bases; junction bases outside the gene matches: 5. The CDR3 sequence: CASSPTDRDEQYF. CDR3 nucleotides: TGTGCCAGCAGCCCAACGGACAGGGACGAGCAGTACTTC.

The chain employs TRBV24-1 and TRBJ1-2; possible D gene TRBD1, 6 bases. The CDR3 has 16 amino acids. Trimming shortened V by 3 bases and J by 3 bases, and 16 bases separated the two germline ends. Germline-derived CDR1 and CDR2 are KGHDR and SFDVKD. CDR3 sequence: CATSDGGARADYGYTF. The CDR3 DNA is TGTGCCACCAGTGATGGGGGGGCCCGGGCGGACTATGGCTACACCTTC.

The chain links TRBV7-9 to TRBJ2-5; D gene unclear. Germline CDR1 reads SEHNR; CDR2 reads FQNEAQ (reference sequence). This CDR3 is built from 16 residues. Trimming cost V 0 bases and J 5 bases, with 16 bases left between them. Written as DNA, the CDR3 is TGTGCCAGCAGCTTAGCGCTACAGCCCCGGCGGGAGACCCAGTACTTC. It codes for CASSLALQPRRETQYF.

The chain combines TRBV11-2 with TRBJ2-2; D unclear. The CDR3 extends over 18 amino acids. The V gene's germline CDR1 is SGHAT and CDR2 FQNNGV. Trimming took 5 bases from V and 5 from J, leaving 24 bases between them. The CDR3 DNA reads as TGTGCCAGCAGCCAAGTAAACTGGGTTCAGGACCGTACCGGGGAGCTGTTTTTT. As protein: CASSQVNWVQDRTGELFF.

This clonotype was seen at least ten times. The chain combines TRBV6-6 with TRBJ1-1; no reliable D call. CDR3 length: 13 residues. The V end was cut by 2 bases, the J end by 3 bases, with 7 bases between. CDR1 is MNHNY, CDR2 SVGAGI, per germline (reference sequence). The CDR3 DNA follows: TGTGCCAGCAGTTACGACGGAGACACTGAAGCTTTCTTT. Protein product: CASSYDGDTEAFF.

This clonotype was detected many times. The rearrangement joins TRBV5-4 to TRBJ2-1, with 14 bases identical to TRBD2. This CDR3 spans 18 amino acids. With V trimmed by 0 bases and J by 2 bases, 4 bases remained unmatched. CDR1 is SGHNT, CDR2 YYREEE, per germline (reference sequence). DNA for the CDR3: TGTGCCAGCAGCTTGGGACTAGCGGGGGGGCCCCCCTACAATGAGCAGTTCTTC. Amino acid sequence: CASSLGLAGGPPYNEQFF.

The chain uses TRBV7-3 and TRBJ2-5; TRBD2 aligns across 8 bases. The V gene's germline CDR1 is SGHTA and CDR2 FQGTGA. Germline trimming cut 5 bases from V and 4 bases from J; bases unmatched to any gene: 6. The CDR3 spans 14 residues. CDR3 sequence: CASSPVGGGETQYF. In nucleotides, the CDR3 is TGTGCCAGCAGCCCCGTCGGGGGGGGAGAGACCCAGTACTTC.

This clonotype was seen many times. This chain links TRBV28 with TRBJ2-1, with a tentative D call TRBD2 (5 bases). Germline CDR1 is MDHEN and CDR2 is SYDVKM. The V end lost 1 base, the J end lost 6 bases, and 16 bases lay between the germline ends. This CDR3 comprises 16 residues. The CDR3 coding sequence is TGTGCCAGCAGTTTATACTCCCCGGAGGCAGCCAATGAGCAGTTCTTC. Translated, it gives CASSLYSPEAANEQFF.

This clonotype was detected many times. The chain couples TRBV20-1 to TRBJ1-6, with a weak D call TRBD1 (5 bases). Germline-derived CDR1 and CDR2 are DFQATT and SNEGSKA (reference sequence). CDR3 length: 16 residues. The V end lost 1 base, the J end lost 0 bases, and 10 bases lay between the germline ends. CDR3 DNA sequence: TGCAGTGCTAGAGTGGGGGAGAGCTCCTATAATTCACCCCTCCACTTT. Its translation is CSARVGESSYNSPLHF.

V is TRBV4-1 and J is TRBJ2-7, with D maybe TRBD2 (6 bases). V lost 6 bases and J lost 3, with 12 bases in between. The CDR3 is made up of 13 amino acids. Germline lookup yields CDR1 MGHRA and CDR2 YSYEKL. In DNA form, the CDR3 reads TGCGCCAGCAGTCCTAGGCGGGACTACGAGCAGTACTTC. Translation gives CASSPRRDYEQYF.

This clonotype was seen ten or more times. The V call is TRBV9, the J call TRBJ1-2; D is perhaps TRBD1 (6 bases). The CDR3 loop spans 15 amino acids. Per germline, CDR1 SGDLS and CDR2 YYNGEE. The germline V and J ends were trimmed by 2 bases and 4 bases, with 15 bases remaining between them. CDR3: CASSVTGLRGYGYTF. CDR3 coding DNA: TGTGCCAGCAGCGTTACAGGGCTGCGGGGCTATGGCTACACCTTC.

This clonotype appeared a few times. The chain links TRBV5-1 to TRBJ2-1; D uncertain. The CDR3 sequence is 13 residues long. CDR1 and CDR2 (germline): SGHRS, YFSETQ. V shed 4 bases and J shed 5 bases, with 10 bases lying between them. The CDR3 DNA is TGCGCCAGCAGCCCGGATCCTAACAATGAGCAGTTCTTC. Protein sequence: CASSPDPNNEQFF.

This clonotype has ten or more counts. This CDR3 is CASSLTSTVRFSGNTIYF. The CDR3 bases are TGCGCCAGCAGCTTGACCTCGACCGTCCGGTTCTCTGGAAACACCATATATTTT. The chain carries TRBV5-1 and TRBJ1-3; D is uncertain. The length of the CDR3 is 18 residues. Per germline, CDR1 SGHRS and CDR2 YFSETQ. The V end lost 1 base, the J end lost 0 bases, and 17 bases lay between the germline ends.

This clonotype appeared many times. The genes are TRBV27 and TRBJ1-1; possibly TRBD1 for D (5 bases). The V gene lost 5 bases and the J gene lost 5 bases, with 12 bases spanning the gap. Germline V gives CDR1 MNHEY, CDR2 SMNVEV (reference sequence). The CDR3 loop spans 13 amino acids. Here the CDR3 reads CASSGAGRTEAFF. In nucleotides, the CDR3 is TGTGCCAGCAGTGGGGCAGGGCGTACTGAAGCTTTCTTT.

This clonotype appeared many times. CDR3 sequence: CASDGNTYNEQFF. The CDR3 bases are TGTGCCAGCGACGGGAACACCTACAATGAGCAGTTCTTC. V is TRBV6-6 and J is TRBJ2-1; TRBD2 might be the D (5 bases). The CDR3 sequence is 13 residues long. Germline V lookup: CDR1 MNHNY, CDR2 SVGAGI (reference sequence). V shed 8 bases and J shed 2 bases, with 10 bases lying between them.

This clonotype was observed a handful of times. The J gene is TRBJ2-7, the V gene TRBV5-6; TRBD1 matches at 8 bases. Germline-derived CDR1 and CDR2 are SGHDT and YYEEEE. V lost 0 bases, J lost 3 bases, and 2 bases stayed unmatched. CDR3 length equals 14 residues. The CDR3: CASSLGTGNYEQYF. The CDR3 DNA follows: TGTGCCAGCAGCTTGGGGACAGGGAACTACGAGCAGTACTTC.